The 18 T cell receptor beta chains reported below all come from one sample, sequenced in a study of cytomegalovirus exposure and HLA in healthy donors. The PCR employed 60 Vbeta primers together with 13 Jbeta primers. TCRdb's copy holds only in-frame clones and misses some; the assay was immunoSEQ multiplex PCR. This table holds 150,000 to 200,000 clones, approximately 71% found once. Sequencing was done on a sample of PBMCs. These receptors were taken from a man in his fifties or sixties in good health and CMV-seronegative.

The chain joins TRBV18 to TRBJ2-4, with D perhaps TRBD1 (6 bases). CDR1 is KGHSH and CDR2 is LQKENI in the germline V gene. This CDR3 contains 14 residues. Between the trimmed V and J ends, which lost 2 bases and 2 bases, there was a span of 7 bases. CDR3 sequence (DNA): TGTGCCAGCTCACCAAGGGGGACCAAAAACATTCAGTACTTC. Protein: CASSPRGTKNIQYF.

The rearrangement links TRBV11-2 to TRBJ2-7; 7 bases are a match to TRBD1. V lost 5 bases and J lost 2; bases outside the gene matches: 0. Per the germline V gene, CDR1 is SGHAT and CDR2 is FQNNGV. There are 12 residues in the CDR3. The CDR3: CASSQGAYEQYF. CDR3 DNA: TGTGCCAGCAGCCAGGGGGCCTACGAGCAGTACTTC.

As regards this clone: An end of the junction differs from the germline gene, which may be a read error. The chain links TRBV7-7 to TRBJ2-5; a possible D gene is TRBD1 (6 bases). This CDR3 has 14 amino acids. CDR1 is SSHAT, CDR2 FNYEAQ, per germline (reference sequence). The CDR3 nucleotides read TGTGCTAGCAGCTTATGGGGGCGCGGAGAGACCCAGTACTTC. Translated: CASSLWGRGETQYF.

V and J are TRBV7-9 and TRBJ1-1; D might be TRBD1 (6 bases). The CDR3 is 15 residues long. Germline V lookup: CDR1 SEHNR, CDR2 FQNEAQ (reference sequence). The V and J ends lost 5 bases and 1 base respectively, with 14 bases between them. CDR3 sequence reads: CASSAVGQTNTEAFF. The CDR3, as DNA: TGTGCCAGCAGCGCCGTCGGACAGACGAACACTGAAGCTTTCTTT.

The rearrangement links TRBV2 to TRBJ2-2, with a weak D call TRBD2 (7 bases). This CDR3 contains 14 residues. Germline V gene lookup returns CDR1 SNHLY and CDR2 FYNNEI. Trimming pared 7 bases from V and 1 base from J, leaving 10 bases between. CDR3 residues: CASKGGVNTGELFF. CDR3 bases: TGTGCCAGCAAGGGGGGGGTGAACACCGGGGAGCTGTTTTTT.

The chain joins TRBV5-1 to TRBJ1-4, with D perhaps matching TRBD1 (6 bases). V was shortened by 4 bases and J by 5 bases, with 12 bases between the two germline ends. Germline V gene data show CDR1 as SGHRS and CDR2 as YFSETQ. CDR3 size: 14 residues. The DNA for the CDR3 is TGCGCCAGCAGCAACGGACAGCCGAATGAAAAACTGTTTTTT. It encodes CASSNGQPNEKLFF.

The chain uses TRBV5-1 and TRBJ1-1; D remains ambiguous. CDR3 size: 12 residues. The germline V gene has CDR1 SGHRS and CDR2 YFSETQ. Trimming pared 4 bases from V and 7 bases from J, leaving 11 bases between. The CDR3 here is CASSSRDYEAFF. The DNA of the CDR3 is TGCGCCAGCAGCAGCCGGGATTATGAAGCTTTCTTT.

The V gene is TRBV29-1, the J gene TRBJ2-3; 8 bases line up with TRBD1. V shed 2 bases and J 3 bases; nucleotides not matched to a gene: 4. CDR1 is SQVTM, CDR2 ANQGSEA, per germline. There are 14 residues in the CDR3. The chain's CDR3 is CSVESRDRTDTQYF. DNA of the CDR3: TGCAGCGTTGAATCCAGGGACAGGACAGATACGCAGTATTTT.

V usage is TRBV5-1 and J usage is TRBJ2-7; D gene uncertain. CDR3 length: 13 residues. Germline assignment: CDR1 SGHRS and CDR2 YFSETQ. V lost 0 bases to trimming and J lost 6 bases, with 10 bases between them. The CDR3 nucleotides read TGCGCCAGCAGCTTGGGCCGTTTGAGCGAGCAGTACTTC. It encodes CASSLGRLSEQYF.

Here the CDR3 DNA reads TGTGCCAGCAGCCTAAGGACAGGGGGCAATCAGCCCCAGCATTTT. Residues: CASSLRTGGNQPQHF. The V call is TRBV5-6, the J call TRBJ1-5; 9 nucleotides match TRBD1. The CDR3 spans 15 residues. CDR1 SGHDT and CDR2 YYEEEE come from the germline V gene. V dropped 4 bases and J dropped 2; count of bases not matched to a gene: 4.

DNA of the CDR3: TGTGCCAGTGGCCGGACAGGGGTGGGCTATGGCTACACCTTC. Protein product: CASGRTGVGYGYTF. The chain is built from TRBV19 and TRBJ1-2; TRBD1 matches at 9 bases. CDR1 is LNHDA, CDR2 SQIVND, per germline (reference sequence). CDR3 size: 14 residues. With V trimmed by 8 bases and J by 4 bases, 8 bases remained unmatched.

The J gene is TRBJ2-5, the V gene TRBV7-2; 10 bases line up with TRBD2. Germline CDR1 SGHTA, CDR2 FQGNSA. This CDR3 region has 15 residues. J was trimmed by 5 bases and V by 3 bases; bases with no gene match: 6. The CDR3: CASSFQRGGWETQYF. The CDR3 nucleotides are TGTGCCAGCAGCTTCCAGCGGGGGGGCTGGGAGACCCAGTACTTC.

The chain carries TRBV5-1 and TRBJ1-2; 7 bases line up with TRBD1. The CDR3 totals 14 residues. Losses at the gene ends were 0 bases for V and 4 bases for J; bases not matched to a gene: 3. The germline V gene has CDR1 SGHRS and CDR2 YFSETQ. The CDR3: CASSLEGQRYGYTF. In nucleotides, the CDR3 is TGCGCCAGCAGCTTGGAGGGACAGCGCTATGGCTACACCTTC.

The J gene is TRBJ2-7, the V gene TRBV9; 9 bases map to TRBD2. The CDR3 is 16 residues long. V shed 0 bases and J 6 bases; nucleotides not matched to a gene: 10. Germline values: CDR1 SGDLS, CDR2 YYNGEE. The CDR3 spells CASSVAALAGKGEQYF. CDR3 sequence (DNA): TGTGCCAGCAGCGTAGCGGCCCTAGCGGGGAAGGGCGAGCAGTACTTC.

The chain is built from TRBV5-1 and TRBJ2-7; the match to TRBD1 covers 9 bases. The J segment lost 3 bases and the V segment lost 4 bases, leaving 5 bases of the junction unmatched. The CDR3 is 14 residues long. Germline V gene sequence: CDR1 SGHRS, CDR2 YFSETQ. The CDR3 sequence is CASSHGTGNYEQYF. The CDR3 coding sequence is TGCGCCAGCAGCCACGGGACAGGGAACTACGAGCAGTACTTC.

The CDR3 reads CASSFRDSGLGYEQYF. In DNA form, the CDR3 reads TGTGCCAGCAGCTTCAGAGACAGTGGCCTTGGGTACGAGCAGTACTTC. This chain uses TRBV11-2 with TRBJ2-7; TRBD1 is a possible D gene (5 bases). CDR1 SGHAT and CDR2 FQNNGV come from the germline V gene. This CDR3 has 16 residues. Trimming cost V 3 bases and J 4 bases, with 19 bases left between them.

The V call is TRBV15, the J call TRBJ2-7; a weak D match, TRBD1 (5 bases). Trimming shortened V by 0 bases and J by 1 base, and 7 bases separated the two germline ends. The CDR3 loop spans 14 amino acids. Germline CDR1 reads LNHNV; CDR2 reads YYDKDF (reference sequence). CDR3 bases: TGTGCCACCAGCAGAGAGACAGTGTCCTACGAGCAGTACTTC. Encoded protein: CATSRETVSYEQYF.

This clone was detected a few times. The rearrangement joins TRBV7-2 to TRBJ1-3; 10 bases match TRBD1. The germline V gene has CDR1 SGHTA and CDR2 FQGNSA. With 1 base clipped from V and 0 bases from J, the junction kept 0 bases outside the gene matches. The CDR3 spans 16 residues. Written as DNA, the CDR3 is TGTGCCAGCAGCTTAGGGGACAGGGGCTCTGGAAACACCATATATTTT. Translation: CASSLGDRGSGNTIYF.